The next 30 T cell receptor beta chains were all read from a single sample in a study of low-dose radiotherapy and immunotherapy resistance in tumors. The time point here: before trial treatment. With TRAV- and TRBV-specific primers, first-strand cDNA was made, covering the alpha and beta chains. Amplification, which lasted 15 to 20 PCR cycles, used a constant-region primer and V-primer adapter to amplify TCRs. From the reads, TCRdb called clonotypes with MiXCR, one entry per CDR3 protein. The table records about 60,000 distinct CDR3 sequences, under 30% of them present only once. This specimen consisted of PBMCs, obtained before treatment. The receptors originated from a male donor with prostate cancer.

This clonotype appeared many times. The CDR3, as DNA: TGTGCCAGCAGCTCCACAGGGGCGGGTAAAGGGGAGCTGTTTTTT. Translating it yields CASSSTGAGKGELFF. The genes are TRBV11-2 and TRBJ2-2, with 7 bases that match TRBD1. In germline, CDR1 is SGHAT, CDR2 FQNNGV. The trim removed 4 bases at V and 8 bases at J, leaving 10 bases unmatched. The CDR3 runs 15 residues.

This clonotype was counted a single time. This chain joins TRBV29-1 and TRBJ1-5, with 9 bases fitting TRBD1. V dropped 2 bases and J dropped 7; count of bases not matched to a gene: 3. Germline assignment: CDR1 SQVTM and CDR2 ANQGSEA. The CDR3 extends over 13 amino acids. CDR3 in amino acids: CSVEFTGGQPQHF. CDR3 bases: TGCAGCGTTGAATTCACAGGGGGCCAGCCCCAGCATTTT.

The sample holds many counts of this clonotype. The chain couples TRBV20-1 to TRBJ2-3; 13 positions match TRBD2. Germline V CDR1 and CDR2: DFQATT, SNEGSKA (reference sequence). This CDR3 is 16 amino acids long. Trimming took 5 bases from V and 1 from J; bases not matched to a gene: 6. The CDR3 reads CSARSGLAGGTDTQYF. The CDR3 DNA sequence: TGCAGTGCTCGCTCCGGACTAGCGGGAGGCACAGATACGCAGTATTTT.

V usage is TRBV7-9 and J usage is TRBJ2-3; possible D gene TRBD2, 5 bases. Germline lookup yields CDR1 SEHNR and CDR2 FQNEAQ (reference sequence). V was clipped by 1 base and J by 6 bases, with 14 bases between them. The CDR3 totals 15 residues. CDR3 nucleotide sequence: TGTGCCAGCAGCTTAGTGGGGAGTCTGGCGGATACGCAGTATTTT. Amino acids: CASSLVGSLADTQYF. Variable domain in full (rest from reference TRBV7-9 and TRBJ2-3): DTGVSQNPRHKITKRGQNVTFRCDPISEHNRLYWYRQTLGQGPEFLTYFQNEAQLEKSRLLSDRFSAERPKGSFSTLEIQRTEQGDSAMYLCASSLVGSLADTQYFGPGTRLTVL.

V gene TRBV12-3 or TRBV12-4 combines with J gene TRBJ1-1; D might be TRBD1 (5 bases). V was trimmed by 3 bases and J by 2 bases, leaving 10 bases between them. This CDR3 spans 14 amino acids. CDR3 bases: TGTGCCAGCAGTTTGGGGACCATTAACACTGAAGCTTTCTTT. Translation gives CASSLGTINTEAFF.

In this sample, this clonotype turned up a few times. The chain couples TRBV29-1 to TRBJ2-2; D remains unclear. The V gene lost 7 bases and the J gene lost 0 bases, with 15 bases spanning the gap. This CDR3 has 15 residues. Germline V gene sequence: CDR1 SQVTM, CDR2 ANQGSEA. The CDR3 sequence is CSARPLGTNTGELFF. In DNA, the CDR3 is TGCAGCGCCCGGCCGCTAGGGACGAACACCGGGGAGCTGTTTTTT.

This clonotype occurred a few times. The chain combines TRBV7-8 with TRBJ2-7; no firm D call. This CDR3 region has 13 residues. Between the trimmed V and J ends, which lost 5 bases and 2 bases, there was a span of 10 bases. Germline lookup yields CDR1 SGHVS and CDR2 FQNEAQ. CDR3 DNA: TGTGCCAGCAGCATGGCAGGTGCCTACGAGCAGTACTTC. Amino acid sequence: CASSMAGAYEQYF.

This clonotype has ten or more counts. The V call is TRBV6-2 or TRBV6-3, the J call TRBJ1-1, with 9 bases aligning to TRBD1. The length of the CDR3 is 12 residues. V lost 5 bases and J lost 11; bases outside the gene matches: 6. Germline CDR1 and CDR2: MNHEY and SVGEGT. The CDR3 region has the DNA TGTGCCAGCAGTGAAAGGGACAGGGTGGCTTTCTTT. Its protein product is CASSERDRVAFF.

This clonotype was recorded at least ten times. The V and J genes are TRBV5-1 and TRBJ2-7; possible D gene TRBD1, 6 bases. The CDR3 consists of 13 residues. Germline CDR1 reads SGHRS; CDR2 reads YFSETQ. Deletions cut 4 bases from V and 0 bases from J, with 8 bases between. The CDR3 region is CASSPQGSYEQYF. The CDR3 DNA reads as TGCGCCAGCAGCCCACAGGGCTCCTACGAGCAGTACTTC.

This clonotype was counted a few times. The V and J genes are TRBV10-3 and TRBJ2-3, with 11 bases that match TRBD2. The CDR3 extends over 14 amino acids. Trimming cost V 6 bases and J 3 bases; bases outside gene matches: 2. The V gene's germline CDR1 is ENHRY and CDR2 SYGVKD. CDR3 in DNA: TGTGCCATCAGCCTAGCGGGAGGAACAGATACGCAGTATTTT. As protein: CAISLAGGTDTQYF.

V is TRBV6-4 and J is TRBJ2-1, with 7 bases that match TRBD1. The CDR3 loop spans 15 amino acids. Losses at the gene ends were 5 bases for V and 0 bases for J; bases not matched to a gene: 4. CDR1 is MRHNA and CDR2 is SNTAGT in the germline V gene. The DNA of the CDR3 is TGTGCCAGCAGTTTACAGGGGAGCTCCTACAATGAGCAGTTCTTC. Translating it yields CASSLQGSSYNEQFF.

This clonotype was detected only a few times. This chain uses TRBV5-4 with TRBJ2-5; a possible D gene is TRBD2 (5 bases). Germline lookup yields CDR1 SGHNT and CDR2 YYREEE (reference sequence). Trimming pared 0 bases from V and 3 bases from J, leaving 9 bases between. The CDR3 covers 14 residues. The CDR3 nucleotides are TGTGCCAGCAGCTTGGCAGGACTGGAAGAGACCCAGTACTTC. This codes for CASSLAGLEETQYF.

This sequence joins TRBV4-2 and TRBJ2-1; the match to TRBD1 covers 7 bases. Germline CDR1 reads LGHNA; CDR2 reads YNFKEQ. V dropped 2 bases and J dropped 0; count of bases not matched to a gene: 7. CDR3 size: 17 residues. This CDR3 reads CASSQTGQLSSYNEQFF. CDR3 nucleotide sequence: TGTGCCAGCAGCCAAACGGGACAGCTGAGCTCCTACAATGAGCAGTTCTTC.

This clonotype was seen repeatedly, ten times or more. V gene TRBV12-3 or TRBV12-4 combines with J gene TRBJ1-5; 8 bases agree with TRBD1. The CDR3 has 15 amino acids. V lost 3 bases and J lost 7; bases outside the gene matches: 8. CDR3: CASSFETGAGQPQHF. The CDR3 region has the DNA TGTGCCAGCAGTTTCGAGACAGGGGCTGGGCAGCCCCAGCATTTT.

This clonotype was counted many times. The CDR3 is CASSSGQPNTGELFF. Here the CDR3 DNA reads TGCGCCAGCAGCTCAGGACAGCCGAACACCGGGGAGCTGTTTTTT. The V call is TRBV5-1, the J call TRBJ2-2; D is possibly TRBD1 (6 bases). Germline assignment: CDR1 SGHRS and CDR2 YFSETQ. The CDR3 runs to 15 residues. V gave up 3 bases and J gave up 0 bases, with 9 bases separating them.

This clonotype came up many times. V usage is TRBV7-3 and J usage is TRBJ2-3; D gene uncertain. Germline V lookup: CDR1 SGHTA, CDR2 FQGTGA. Trimming pared 1 base from V and 5 bases from J, leaving 4 bases between. CDR3 length: 12 amino acids. The CDR3 DNA follows: TGTGCCAGCAGCTTAATAGGAGATACGCAGTATTTT. Translation: CASSLIGDTQYF. The full variable domain, rest sourced from reference TRBV7-3 and TRBJ2-3, is GAGVSQTPSNKVTEKGKYVELRCDPISGHTALYWYRQSLGQGPEFLIYFQGTGAADDSGLPNDRFFAVRPEGSVSTLKIQRTERGDSAVYLCASSLIGDTQYFGPGTRLTVL.

This clonotype was detected many times. The chain carries TRBV5-1 and TRBJ1-1, with D perhaps TRBD1 (5 bases). V dropped 0 bases and J dropped 3 bases, with 9 bases sitting between them. This CDR3 comprises 14 residues. Germline CDR1 and CDR2: SGHRS and YFSETQ. CDR3 in amino acids: CASSLVGADTEAFF. CDR3 bases: TGCGCCAGCAGCTTGGTAGGGGCGGACACTGAAGCTTTCTTT.

This clonotype was found many times. V gene TRBV18 combines with J gene TRBJ2-3; D gene unclear. There are 16 residues in the CDR3. The V end was cut by 2 bases, the J end by 2 bases, with 14 bases between. Per germline, CDR1 KGHSH and CDR2 LQKENI. CDR3 in amino acids: CASSPRPRYDTDTQYF. CDR3 DNA sequence: TGTGCCAGCTCACCAAGGCCGCGCTACGACACAGATACGCAGTATTTT. Filled out from reference TRBV18 and TRBJ2-3, the complete variable domain reads NAGVMQNPRHLVRRRGQEARLRCSPMKGHSHVYWYRQLPEEGLKFMVYLQKENIIDESGMPKERFSAEFPKEGPSILRIQQVVRGDSAAYFCASSPRPRYDTDTQYFGPGTRLTVL.

At least ten counts were recorded for this clonotype. This chain links TRBV20-1 with TRBJ2-2; 13 bases are shared with TRBD2. V was pared by 2 bases and J by 1 base, with 7 bases of the junction left unmatched. This CDR3 has 18 amino acids. The V gene's germline CDR1 is DFQATT and CDR2 SNEGSKA (reference sequence). This CDR3 reads CSARRRTSGSLNTGELFF. CDR3 sequence (DNA): TGCAGTGCTAGAAGGCGGACTAGCGGGAGTTTGAACACCGGGGAGCTGTTTTTT.

This clonotype appeared many times. The chain recombines TRBV5-1 with TRBJ2-7, with 10 bases aligning to TRBD1. The junction had 7 bases not matched to a gene; V was cut back by 2 bases and J by 5 bases. CDR1 and CDR2 (germline): SGHRS, YFSETQ. The CDR3 is 15 residues long. CDR3 residues: CASSFVGTGVDEQYF. The CDR3 coding sequence is TGCGCCAGCAGCTTTGTCGGGACAGGGGTAGACGAGCAGTACTTC.

The genes are TRBV24-1 and TRBJ2-3; 14 positions match TRBD2. This CDR3 is 24 amino acids long. With 1 base clipped from V and 0 bases from J, the junction kept 20 bases outside the gene matches. Germline CDR1 and CDR2: KGHDR and SFDVKD. The CDR3 is CATSDFLGNPGTSGSPISTDTQYF. The CDR3 DNA sequence: TGTGCCACCAGTGATTTCTTGGGTAATCCCGGGACTAGCGGGAGTCCCATCAGCACAGATACGCAGTATTTT.

This clonotype was picked up many times. The V and J genes are TRBV20-1 and TRBJ2-2, with D tentatively TRBD1 (6 bases). The germline V and J ends were trimmed by 6 bases and 4 bases, with 9 bases remaining between them. The CDR3 is made up of 12 amino acids. Germline values: CDR1 DFQATT, CDR2 SNEGSKA (reference sequence). The DNA of the CDR3 is TGCAGTGCCACAGGGATCACCGGGGAGCTGTTTTTT. Translation: CSATGITGELFF.

This clonotype was counted a few times. The V gene is TRBV5-8, the J gene TRBJ1-5; TRBD1 agrees at 8 bases. Unmatched junction bases numbered 4, after V lost 4 bases and J lost 1 base. Germline V lookup: CDR1 SGHTS, CDR2 YDEGEE. The CDR3 runs to 15 residues. CDR3 protein: CASSKGQASNQPQHF. The CDR3 DNA is TGTGCCAGCAGCAAGGGACAGGCCAGCAATCAGCCCCAGCATTTT.

This clonotype occurred many times. The rearrangement joins TRBV5-1 to TRBJ1-4; D might be TRBD1 (5 bases). V gave up 2 bases and J gave up 2 bases, with 10 bases separating them. CDR1 is SGHRS, CDR2 YFSETQ, per germline. The CDR3 covers 15 residues. CDR3 DNA: TGCGCCAGCAGCTTCAGAGAGGGGACTAATGAAAAACTGTTTTTT. The encoded protein is CASSFREGTNEKLFF.

The table lists this clonotype with many counts. The CDR3 coding sequence is TGTGCCAGCAGCCAAGACCAGGGTGGGAACACTGAAGCTTTCTTT. Translated, it gives CASSQDQGGNTEAFF. The V call is TRBV4-2, the J call TRBJ1-1; tentative D call: TRBD1 (5 bases). The CDR3 runs to 15 residues. Germline assignment: CDR1 LGHNA and CDR2 YNFKEQ. The germline V and J ends were trimmed by 0 bases and 1 base, with 9 bases remaining between them.

This clonotype was observed many times. CDR3 bases: TGCAGCGTTCGAGGAAACTCTGGGGCCAACGTCCTGACTTTC. It codes for CSVRGNSGANVLTF. The rearrangement joins TRBV29-1 to TRBJ2-6; D remains unclear. V was shortened by 5 bases and J by 0 bases, with 8 bases between the two germline ends. The CDR3 runs 14 residues. CDR1 and CDR2 from the germline V gene are SQVTM and ANQGSEA.

For this clonotype: A read error is the likely source, as a far larger clone sits one nucleotide away. This chain joins TRBV5-1 and TRBJ2-5; TRBD2 aligns across 12 bases. The CDR3 is made up of 15 amino acids. V was pared by 5 bases and J by 11 bases, with 13 bases of the junction left unmatched. Germline CDR1 reads SGHRS; CDR2 reads YFSETQ. As DNA, the CDR3 is TGCGCCAGCAGGCGGACTAGCGGGGTCTACAATGAGCAGTACTTC. As protein: CASRRTSGVYNEQYF.

Only a few counts were recorded for this clonotype. This chain joins TRBV30 and TRBJ2-1; 8 bases align to TRBD2. The length of the CDR3 is 14 residues. Germline V gene sequence: CDR1 GTSNPN, CDR2 SVGIG (reference sequence). J was trimmed by 4 bases and V by 8 bases; bases with no gene match: 10. The CDR3 bases are TGTGCCCGGGGGGGGGCCAGTTCTTACAATGAGCAGTTCTTC. Its translation is CARGGASSYNEQFF.

This clonotype has a count of ten or more. V usage is TRBV11-2 and J usage is TRBJ2-1; D might be TRBD1 or TRBD2, each matching 5 bases. The V end was cut by 5 bases, the J end by 7 bases, with 15 bases between. Germline V gene data show CDR1 as SGHAT and CDR2 as FQNNGV. The CDR3 has 14 residues. The CDR3, as DNA: TGTGCCAGCAGCCCGGGACCACTTGTTAATGAGCAGTTCTTC. Its protein is CASSPGPLVNEQFF.

There are many counts of this clonotype. The CDR3 protein is CASSPATGATGELFF. The CDR3 DNA sequence: TGTGCCAGCAGCCCTGCCACAGGGGCCACCGGGGAGCTGTTTTTT. The J gene is TRBJ2-2, the V gene TRBV14; 7 bases map to TRBD1. This CDR3 comprises 15 residues. The V gene end was trimmed by 4 bases and the J gene end by 4 bases; junction bases not matched to a gene: 6. Looked up from germline, CDR1 is SGHDN and CDR2 is FVKESK.